The entry below describes one T cell receptor (beta chain). This clonotype occurred many times. Its antigen specificity is not known. There are no base qualities to consult, and no much larger clone falls within one base. This sample stems from a study of regulatory T cells in long-lasting Graves disease (dated by TCRdb to the early 2020s). For the wider study: Antithyroid drugs had been taken for less than 3 months by newly diagnosed Graves' disease patients. Patients with persistent Graves' disease were compared with patients with newly diagnosed Graves' disease using TCR sequencing and RNA sequencing of peripheral blood. The study was conducted in China and was registered as a clinical trial. A total of around 33 samples were covered by TCR sequencing, comprising 13 persistent and around 20 newly diagnosed Graves' disease patients.

General findings and caveats noted by the study authors: Only peripheral blood was studied, because thyroid tissue, the primary lesion, was inaccessible. Patients with persistent disease shared more public clonotypes (fewer than 3,000) than newly diagnosed patients did (966). Lower TCR Shannon entropy and fewer highly expanded clones were observed in persistent Graves' disease patients than in newly diagnosed patients, which suggested clonal expansion. Sequencing and analysis were limited to the TCR beta chain. The authors acknowledged the small sample size as a limitation that may reduce accuracy.

The meaning of the sample's time point label: newly diagnosed GD, antithyroid drugs for less than 3 months. For both TCR sequencing and RNA sequencing, RNA was extracted from PBMCs in TRIzol. The diagnosis of Graves' disease was made according to American Thyroid Association guidelines. Patients for the study were recruited at an endocrinology department in Xi'an, China. Each patient gave 9 to 10 milliliters of peripheral blood, collected in an EDTA anticoagulant tube. Ficoll Paque Plus density gradient separation was used to isolate PBMCs, and no further T cell sorting was done. RNA quality was checked with an Agilent 2100 Bioanalyzer and agarose gel, and concentration with a NanoDrop 2000. Preparation of the library involved multiplex PCR. Reads for this sample came from an Illumina HiSeq 4000. TCR beta libraries were built with iRepertoire HTBI primers and Arm-PCR amplification of CDR3 regions. Before sequencing, the PCR products went through gel purification. Turning to the authors' computational methods: Across samples, roughly 60 TRBV and over 11 TRBJ segments were identified and used for gene usage analysis of CDR3 amino acid clonotypes. COPE and FqMerger were used to merge the filtered high-quality paired reads into contigs. BLAST was used to align contigs to IMGT TRBV, TRBD and TRBJ reference genes, with CDR3 defined following IMGT. Clonotypes above 0.1% frequency were classified as highly expanded clones. Repertoire diversity was measured by Shannon entropy, and V-J evenness by the Gini coefficient. A clonotype was considered public if more than one individual shared it. The raw public reads went through TCRdb reprocessing: fastp at Q25, MiXCR clone calling, in-frame beta chains kept. All rows with the same CDR3 protein become a single entry with the most common DNA and genes. These V and J calls rely on TCRdb rather than the paper's analysis. The sample yields about 420,000 distinct CDR3 sequences; about a sixth were counted once. The ten largest clones take up 23% of the sample.

This sample also belongs to another study, concerning T cells in Graves' hyperthyroidism and ophthalmopathy. The second publication reports: A patient counted as having stable Graves' hyperthyroidism if no progression to ophthalmopathy occurred over 18 months of follow-up. Hyperthyroidism patients were newly diagnosed, with disease duration under 2 months, and aged 18 to 65 years. The study excluded patients with uncontrolled infections, other autoimmune diseases, pregnancy or lactation. Diagnoses were established on the basis of clinical symptoms, serum thyroxine and TRAb, thyroid ultrasound, and orbital computed tomography. The TCR CDR3 was subjected to a first round of RT-PCR using the HTBI primer set and the Qiagen OneStep RT-PCR kit. Most expanded thyroid clonotypes (frequency above 0.001) were also detected in blood, a finding suggesting that blood repertoires may reflect thyroid immune responses. Ophthalmopathy was separated from stable hyperthyroidism by a 13 V-J signature model, with around 90% sensitivity and about 84% specificity obtained in cross-validation and 80%/75% obtained in testing. In validation, progression to ophthalmopathy was predicted by the model with 70.59% sensitivity and 72.22% specificity, a median of roughly six months before onset. To identify TCR V-J signatures that set the groups apart, the researchers used a discovery cohort of about a hundred patients, made up of some 41 with Graves' ophthalmopathy and approximately 57 with stable Graves' hyperthyroidism. An independent validation cohort of fewer than 20 hyperthyroidism patients and approximately 16 patients who later progressed to ophthalmopathy tested prospective prediction of ophthalmopathy. The roughly 94 discovery patients were randomly divided into training and test sets at a 7:3 ratio. The study also compared thyroid tissue and blood T-cell repertoires from five or six Graves' hyperthyroidism patients. After blood sampling, hyperthyroidism patients were treated with methimazole at a starting dose of 30 mg daily, and ophthalmopathy patients were treated with high-dose intravenous methylprednisolone. Libraries were constructed in a second round of multiplex PCR, after which size selection and purification were performed. Libraries were sequenced paired-end with 100 bp reads on an Illumina HiSeq2000. SOAPnuke was used to process the raw data, throwing out any read that contained adapters or uncalled bases, had a mean Phred below 15, or lacked an exact constant-primer or identifier match. COPE v1.2.5 was used to merge high-quality paired reads, and clonotypes were defined as unique nucleotide sequences. MiTCR v1.1 was used to align clonotypes to the IMGT TRBV, TRBD and TRBJ reference segments. Only V-J combinations with frequency above 0.0001, covering 98% to 99.2% of repertoires, were analysed. A TCS score was defined as the ratio of F50 (clonal expansion) to E x V (chaos), with BLOSUM62-based TCRdist applied between CDR3 peptides within each V-J. Welch's t-statistics and random forest reduced fewer than 550 V-J features to 13, which were used in a naive Bayes classifier (R e1071). Sample size was not statistically predetermined, and blinding of investigators to group allocation was not performed. The paper reports TCR Vbeta CDR3 sequencing of some 140 peripheral blood samples: over 40 ophthalmopathy, about 75 hyperthyroidism and around 17 progressor patients.

This specimen consisted of peripheral blood mononuclear cells (PBMCs), obtained at new diagnosis, from a patient treated with antithyroid drugs. This TCR was sampled from a woman aged 18 to 35 with Graves disease. Donor details come from another sample of the same person, matched by shared clones.

This receptor carries the CDR3 CASGQGRGNQPQHF. The DNA reads TGTGCCAGCGGACAGGGACGGGGCAATCAGCCCCAGCATTTT. Recombination joined TRBV6-2 or TRBV6-3 with TRBJ1-5, with TRBD1 matching 8 junction bases. Its CDR3 holds 14 amino acids, cysteine through phenylalanine. Only the CDR3 DNA stays, 42 bases, in frame from base 1. CDR1 and CDR2 are read off the germline V gene as MNHEY and SVGEGT. V and J are trimmed by 8 bases and 2 bases, and the gene matches miss 5 bases of the junction.